This record covers a single TCR beta chain. This specimen belongs to a study of blood T cells in healthy people across ages. With 10 bases removed from V and 0 bases from J, the gap between germline ends came to 7 bases. Germline V gene sequence: CDR1 MNHEY, CDR2 SVGEGT. This CDR3 spans 11 amino acids. With a J-beta primer mix and a sample-barcoded 5' primer, a second PCR ran about 7 to 12 cycles. TCRdb processed the 5' RACE reads anew with MiXCR; each CDR3 protein has one entry. The data show roughly 1.9 million distinct CDR3 sequences, more than 35% seen once. The material sequenced was blood. The sequence came from a human donor in good health. This chain connects TRBV6-2 or TRBV6-3 to TRBJ2-7, with D possibly TRBD2 on 5 matching bases. CDR3 nucleotides: TGTGCCACGGGGTTCTCCTACGAGCAGTACTTC. Translation gives CATGFSYEQYF.